This TCR beta chain derives from a study of blood T cell repertoires in COVID-19. The wider study: Both acute and convalescent COVID-19 samples were obtained from the United States, Italy and Spain.

It was during active infection that Seattle patients were enrolled and then longitudinally followed. This clone was picked up one time. In the source study's methods: Researchers report that nucleated cell counts were estimated from reference gene primer amplification. Data came from immunoSEQ multiplex PCR; TCRdb stores just in-frame clones and leaves some out. That table gives V, J and clone size, and the DNA gave D and trimming. The sample carries 300,000 to 400,000 clones, 80% to 90% recorded once. J gave up 4 bases and V 2 bases, and 4 bases lay outside the gene matches. This CDR3 comprises 16 residues. The germline V gene encodes CDR1 SGHAT and CDR2 FQNNGV.

Material: peripheral blood. The receptor was isolated from a woman between 55 and 75 years old with COVID-19, enrolled during active disease. The V call is TRBV11-2, the J call TRBJ2-1, with TRBD2 matching over 11 bases. Here the CDR3 DNA reads TGTGCCAGCAGCTTAAGAGCTAGCGGGGGGTACAATGAGCAGTTCTTC. It is translated as CASSLRASGGYNEQFF.